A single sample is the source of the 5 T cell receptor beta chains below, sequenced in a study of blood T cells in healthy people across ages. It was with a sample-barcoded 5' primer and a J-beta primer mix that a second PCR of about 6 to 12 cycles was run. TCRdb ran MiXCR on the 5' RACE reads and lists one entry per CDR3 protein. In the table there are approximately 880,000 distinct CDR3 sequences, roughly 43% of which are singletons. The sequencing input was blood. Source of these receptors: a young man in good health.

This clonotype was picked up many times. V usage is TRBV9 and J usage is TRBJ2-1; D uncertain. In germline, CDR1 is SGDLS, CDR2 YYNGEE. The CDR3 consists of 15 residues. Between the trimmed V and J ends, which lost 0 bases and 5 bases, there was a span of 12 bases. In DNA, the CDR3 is TGTGCCAGCAGCGTAGGTAGTCTACAAAACAATGAGCAGTTCTTC. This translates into CASSVGSLQNNEQFF. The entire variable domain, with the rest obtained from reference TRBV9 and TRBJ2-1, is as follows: DSGVTQTPKHLITATGQRVTLRCSPRSGDLSVYWYQQSLDQGLQFLIQYYNGEERAKGNILERFSAQQFPDLHSELNLSSLELGDSALYFCASSVGSLQNNEQFFGPGTRLTVL.

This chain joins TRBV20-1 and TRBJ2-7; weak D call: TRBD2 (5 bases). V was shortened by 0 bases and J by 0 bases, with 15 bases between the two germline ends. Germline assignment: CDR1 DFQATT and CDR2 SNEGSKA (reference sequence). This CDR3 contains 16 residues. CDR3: CSARDREAGISYEQYF. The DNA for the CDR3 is TGCAGTGCTAGAGACCGTGAAGCCGGGATCTCCTACGAGCAGTACTTC.

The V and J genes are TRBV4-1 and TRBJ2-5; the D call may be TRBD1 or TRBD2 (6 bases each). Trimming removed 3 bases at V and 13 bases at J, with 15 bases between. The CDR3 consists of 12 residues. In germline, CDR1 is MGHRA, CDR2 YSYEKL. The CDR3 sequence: CASSQGGHGRYF. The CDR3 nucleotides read TGCGCCAGCAGCCAGGGGGGACACGGAAGGTACTTC.

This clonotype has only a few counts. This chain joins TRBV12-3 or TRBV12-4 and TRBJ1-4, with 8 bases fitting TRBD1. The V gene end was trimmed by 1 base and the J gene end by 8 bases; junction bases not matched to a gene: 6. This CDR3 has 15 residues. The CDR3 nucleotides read TGTGCCAGCAGTTTAGGTGGGACAGGTAGAGAAAAACTGTTTTTT. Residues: CASSLGGTGREKLFF.

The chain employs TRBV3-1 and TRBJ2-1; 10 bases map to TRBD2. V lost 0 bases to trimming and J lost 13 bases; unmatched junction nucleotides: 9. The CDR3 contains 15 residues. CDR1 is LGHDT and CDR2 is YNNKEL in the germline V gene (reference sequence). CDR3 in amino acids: CASSQEVAAGGHQFF. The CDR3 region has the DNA TGTGCCAGCAGCCAAGAGGTCGCAGCGGGGGGGCACCAGTTCTTC.